The clone carrying this T cell receptor (beta chain) came up a few times. Profiling relied on immunoSEQ multiplex PCR, and the TCRdb table lists in-frame clones only, not all of them. Here the sample spans 98,000 or so clones, around 95% being singletons. This entry comes from a study of technical replicates of blood from several donors. The CDR3 extends over 15 amino acids. Germline V gives CDR1 MGHRA, CDR2 YSYEKL. V dropped 1 base and J dropped 0 bases, with 10 bases sitting between them. The source material was T cells isolated from PBMCs. The origin of this receptor is a human donor in good health. V and J are TRBV4-1 and TRBJ2-7; D is unclear. The CDR3 DNA reads as TGCGCCAGCAGCCAAGCACTGTTTAGCTCCTACGAGCAGTACTTC. It specifies CASSQALFSSYEQYF.